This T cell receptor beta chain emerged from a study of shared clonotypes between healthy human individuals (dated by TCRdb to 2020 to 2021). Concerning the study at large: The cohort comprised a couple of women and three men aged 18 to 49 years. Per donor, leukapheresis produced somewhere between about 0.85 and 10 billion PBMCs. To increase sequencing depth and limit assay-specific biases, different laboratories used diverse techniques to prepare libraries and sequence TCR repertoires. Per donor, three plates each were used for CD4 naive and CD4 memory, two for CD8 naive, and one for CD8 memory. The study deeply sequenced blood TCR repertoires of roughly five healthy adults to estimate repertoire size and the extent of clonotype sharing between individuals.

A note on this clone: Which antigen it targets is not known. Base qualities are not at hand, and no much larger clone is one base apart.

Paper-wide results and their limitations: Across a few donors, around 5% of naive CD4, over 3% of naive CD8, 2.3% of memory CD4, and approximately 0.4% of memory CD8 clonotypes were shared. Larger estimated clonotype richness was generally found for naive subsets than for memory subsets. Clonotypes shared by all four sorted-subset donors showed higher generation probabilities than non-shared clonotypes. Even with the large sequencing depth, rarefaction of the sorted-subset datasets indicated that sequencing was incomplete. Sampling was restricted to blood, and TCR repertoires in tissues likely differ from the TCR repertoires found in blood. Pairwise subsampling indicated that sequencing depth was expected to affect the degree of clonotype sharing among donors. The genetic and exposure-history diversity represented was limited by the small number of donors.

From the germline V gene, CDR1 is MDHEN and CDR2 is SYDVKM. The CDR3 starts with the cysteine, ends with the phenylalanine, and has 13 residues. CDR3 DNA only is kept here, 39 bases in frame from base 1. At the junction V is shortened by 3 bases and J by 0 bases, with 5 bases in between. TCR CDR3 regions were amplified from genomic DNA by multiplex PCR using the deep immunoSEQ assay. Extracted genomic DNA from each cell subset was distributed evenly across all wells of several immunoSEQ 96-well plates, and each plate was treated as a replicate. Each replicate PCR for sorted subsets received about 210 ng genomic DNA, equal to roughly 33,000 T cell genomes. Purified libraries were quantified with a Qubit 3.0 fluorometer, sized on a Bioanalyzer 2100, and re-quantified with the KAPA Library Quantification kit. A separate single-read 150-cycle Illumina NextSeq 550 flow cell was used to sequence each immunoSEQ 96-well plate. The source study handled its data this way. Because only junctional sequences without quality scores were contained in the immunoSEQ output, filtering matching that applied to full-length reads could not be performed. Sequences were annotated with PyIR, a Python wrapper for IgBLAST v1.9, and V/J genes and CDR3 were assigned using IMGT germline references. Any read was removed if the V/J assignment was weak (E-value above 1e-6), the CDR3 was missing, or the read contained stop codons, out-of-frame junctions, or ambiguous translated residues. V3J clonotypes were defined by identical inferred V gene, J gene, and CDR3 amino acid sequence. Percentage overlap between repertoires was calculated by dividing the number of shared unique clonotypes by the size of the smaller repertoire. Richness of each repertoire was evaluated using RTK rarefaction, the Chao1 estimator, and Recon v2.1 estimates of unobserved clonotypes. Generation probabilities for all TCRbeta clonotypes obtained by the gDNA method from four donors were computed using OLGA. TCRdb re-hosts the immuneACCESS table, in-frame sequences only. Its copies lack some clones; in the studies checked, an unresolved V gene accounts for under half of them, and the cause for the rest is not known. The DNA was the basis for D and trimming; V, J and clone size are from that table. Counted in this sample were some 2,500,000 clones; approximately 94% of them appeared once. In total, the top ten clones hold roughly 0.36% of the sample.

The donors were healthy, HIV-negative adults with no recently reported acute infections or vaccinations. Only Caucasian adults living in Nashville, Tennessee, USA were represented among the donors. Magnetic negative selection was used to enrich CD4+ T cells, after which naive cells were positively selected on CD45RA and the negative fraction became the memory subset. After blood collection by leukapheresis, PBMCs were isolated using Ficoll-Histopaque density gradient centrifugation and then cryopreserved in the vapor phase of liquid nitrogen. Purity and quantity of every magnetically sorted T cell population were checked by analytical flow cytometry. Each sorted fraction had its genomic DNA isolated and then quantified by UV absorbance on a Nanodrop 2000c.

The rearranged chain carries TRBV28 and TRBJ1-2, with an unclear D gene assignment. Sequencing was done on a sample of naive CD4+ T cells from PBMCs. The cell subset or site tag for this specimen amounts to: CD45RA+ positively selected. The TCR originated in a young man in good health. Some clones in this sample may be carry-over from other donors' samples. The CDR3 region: CASSFVPNYGYTF. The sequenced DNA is TGTGCCAGCAGTTTTGTCCCTAACTATGGCTACACCTTC.